Below are 13 T cell receptor beta chains sequenced from a single sample in a study of molecular identifiers for immune sequencing clone quantification. Each CDR3 protein is one row after TCRdb ran MiXCR on the PCR reads. Of fewer than 25,000 distinct CDR3 sequences listed, about a fifth are singletons. Sequenced input: naive CD8+ T cells from blood, with Jurkat cell RNA spiked in. This sample's subset: FACS-sorted CD8+CD4-CCR7+CD45RA+ naive T cells. The receptors were gathered from a human donor in good health. Some libraries in this study had Jurkat cell RNA spiked in.

Points on this clonotype: A read error may explain this, as a much larger clone is one base away. The chain links TRBV11-2 to TRBJ2-1, with 12 bases that match TRBD1. The CDR3 runs to 15 residues. Germline V gene data show CDR1 as SGHAT and CDR2 as FQNNGV. The CDR3 spells CASRPGTGGLNERFF. As DNA, the CDR3 is TGTGCCAGCAGACCCGGGACAGGGGGCTTAAATGAGCGGTTCTTC.

This clonotype was recorded at least ten times. The chain recombines TRBV6-5 with TRBJ2-1; D may match TRBD1 or TRBD2 (5 bases each). Germline CDR1 is MNHEY and CDR2 is SVGAGI. This CDR3 region has 14 residues. The V and J ends lost 6 bases and 8 bases respectively, with 17 bases between them. The CDR3: CASRTGTRGDEQFF. The CDR3 DNA is TGTGCCAGCAGAACCGGGACCAGAGGCGATGAGCAGTTCTTC.

This clonotype was counted only a few times. A much larger clone lies a single base off, so this may be a read error. This rearrangement joins TRBV5-1 to TRBJ2-2; 7 nucleotides line up with TRBD1. The CDR3 totals 15 residues. CDR1 and CDR2 from the germline V gene are SGHRS and YFSETQ. CDR3 bases: TGCGCCAGCAGCTTACGACAGGGAAACACCAGGGAGCTGTTTTTT. This gives the protein CASSLRQGNTRELFF.

This clonotype came up many times. The chain couples TRBV27 to TRBJ2-7; D perhaps matches TRBD2 (5 bases). The CDR3 runs to 14 residues. With 2 bases removed from V and 3 bases from J, the gap between germline ends came to 11 bases. Germline loops: CDR1 MNHEY, CDR2 SMNVEV (reference sequence). Here the CDR3 reads CASSLRFEGYEQYF. In DNA, the CDR3 is TGTGCCAGCAGTTTACGGTTTGAGGGCTACGAGCAGTACTTC.

By share of the sample, this clonotype is medium-sized. The chain uses TRBV7-2 and TRBJ1-6; tentative D call: TRBD1 (6 bases). Germline-derived CDR1 and CDR2 are SGHTA and FQGNSA. This CDR3 has 12 residues. V gave up 5 bases and J gave up 17 bases, with 16 bases separating them. CDR3 amino acids: CASSRGGDPFHF. The DNA for the CDR3 is TGTGCCAGCAGCCGAGGGGGGGACCCATTCCACTTT.

At least ten counts were recorded for this clonotype. J is TRBJ2-7 and V is TRBV4-3, with D possibly matching TRBD2 (6 bases). Trimming pared 2 bases from V and 4 bases from J, leaving 15 bases between. The CDR3 is made up of 15 amino acids. The germline V gene encodes CDR1 LGHNA and CDR2 YSLEER. CDR3 loop: CASSQLAASEYEQYF. The CDR3 DNA reads TGCGCCAGCAGCCAACTCGCCGCTAGCGAATACGAGCAGTACTTC.

This clonotype was recorded many times. CDR3 sequence (DNA): TGTGCCAGCAGTTTCATAGCAAGCTCCTACGAGCAGTACTTC. Encoded protein: CASSFIASSYEQYF. The rearrangement links TRBV27 to TRBJ2-7; D unresolved. V was shortened by 3 bases and J by 0 bases, with 9 bases between the two germline ends. Germline assignment: CDR1 MNHEY and CDR2 SMNVEV (reference sequence). The CDR3 loop spans 14 amino acids.

This clonotype ranks as medium-sized. V gene TRBV6-5 combines with J gene TRBJ2-5; TRBD1 agrees at 10 bases. V lost 6 bases to trimming and J lost 5 bases; unmatched junction nucleotides: 3. The CDR3 runs to 13 residues. Germline CDR1 MNHEY, CDR2 SVGAGI. CDR3 nucleotide sequence: TGTGCCAGCAGAGGGACAGGGGTTGAGACCCAGTACTTC. It encodes CASRGTGVETQYF.

Of note for this clonotype: A much more abundant neighbour one base away suggests this may be a read error. The chain carries TRBV28 and TRBJ2-1; 10 bases align to TRBD2. This CDR3 is built from 14 residues. In germline, CDR1 is MDHEN, CDR2 SYDVKM. The CDR3 loop reads CASSLFLAGAEQSF. CDR3 DNA: TGTGCCAGCAGTTTATTCCTAGCGGGAGCTGAGCAGTCCTTC.

Many counts were recorded for this clonotype. The J gene is TRBJ2-7, the V gene TRBV28; a weak D match, TRBD2 (6 bases). There are 16 residues in the CDR3. Looked up from germline, CDR1 is MDHEN and CDR2 is SYDVKM. Trimming took 1 base from V and 2 from J, leaving 15 bases between them. Written as DNA, the CDR3 is TGTGCCAGCAGTTTATTAGGGGAGGTTCTCACCTACGAGCAGTACTTC. Amino acids: CASSLLGEVLTYEQYF.

By its share, this clonotype is medium-sized. The CDR3 coding sequence is TGTGCCAGCAGCTTATTTGCCACAAGCACAGATACGCAGTATTTT. As protein: CASSLFATSTDTQYF. This rearrangement joins TRBV7-2 to TRBJ2-3; D is ambiguous. Germline values: CDR1 SGHTA, CDR2 FQGNSA. V gave up 2 bases and J gave up 0 bases, with 9 bases separating them. This CDR3 spans 15 amino acids.

At least ten counts were recorded for this clonotype. The chain is built from TRBV4-1 and TRBJ1-1; unclear D gene. There are 14 residues in the CDR3. CDR1 and CDR2 (germline): MGHRA, YSYEKL. V lost 2 bases and J 7 bases, leaving 14 bases between the germline ends. This chain's CDR3 is CASSQIGSRFEAFF. Written as DNA, the CDR3 is TGCGCCAGCAGCCAAATCGGGAGCAGGTTTGAAGCTTTCTTT.

This clonotype came up once. A much larger clone sits a single nucleotide away, making a read error possible. The V call is TRBV28, the J call TRBJ2-5, with D perhaps matching TRBD1 (6 bases). Per the germline V gene, CDR1 is MDHEN and CDR2 is SYDVKM. Between the trimmed V and J ends, which lost 7 bases and 4 bases, there was a span of 16 bases. The CDR3 totals 14 residues. The chain's CDR3 is CASTHPGTLETQYF. The CDR3 DNA reads TGTGCCAGCACCCACCCCGGGACACTAGAGACCCAGTACTTC.